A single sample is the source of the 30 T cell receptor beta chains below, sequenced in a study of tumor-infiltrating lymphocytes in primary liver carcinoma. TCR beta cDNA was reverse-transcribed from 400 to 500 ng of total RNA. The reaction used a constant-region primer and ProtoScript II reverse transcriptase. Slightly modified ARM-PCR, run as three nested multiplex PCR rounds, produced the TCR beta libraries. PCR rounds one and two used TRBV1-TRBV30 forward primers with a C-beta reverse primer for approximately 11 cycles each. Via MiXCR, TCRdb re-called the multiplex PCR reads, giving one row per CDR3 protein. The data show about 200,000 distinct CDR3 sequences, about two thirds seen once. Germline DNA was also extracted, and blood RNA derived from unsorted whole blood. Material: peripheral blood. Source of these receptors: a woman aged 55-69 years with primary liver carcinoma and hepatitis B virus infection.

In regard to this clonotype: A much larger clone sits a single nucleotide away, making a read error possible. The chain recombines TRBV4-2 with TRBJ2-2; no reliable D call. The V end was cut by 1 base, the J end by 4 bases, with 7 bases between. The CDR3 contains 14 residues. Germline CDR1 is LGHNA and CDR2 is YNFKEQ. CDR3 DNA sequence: TGTGCCAGCAGCCAAGGGCTCCGCACCGGGGAGCTGTTTTTT. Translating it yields CASSQGLRTGELFF.

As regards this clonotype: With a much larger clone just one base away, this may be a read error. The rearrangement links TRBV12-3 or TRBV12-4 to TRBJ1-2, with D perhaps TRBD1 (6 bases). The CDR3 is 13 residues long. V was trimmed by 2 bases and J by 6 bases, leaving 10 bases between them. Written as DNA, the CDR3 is TGTGCCAGCAGTTTATACAGGGTGGATGGCTACACCTTC. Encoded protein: CASSLYRVDGYTF.

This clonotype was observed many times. CDR3: CASSTRVGPKDIQYF. The CDR3 DNA reads as TGCGCCAGCAGCACACGGGTGGGGCCGAAGGACATTCAGTACTTC. The chain has TRBV4-1 and TRBJ2-4, with D maybe TRBD1 (5 bases). Deletions cut 5 bases from V and 8 bases from J, with 19 bases between. This CDR3 contains 15 residues. CDR1 and CDR2 (germline): MGHRA, YSYEKL.

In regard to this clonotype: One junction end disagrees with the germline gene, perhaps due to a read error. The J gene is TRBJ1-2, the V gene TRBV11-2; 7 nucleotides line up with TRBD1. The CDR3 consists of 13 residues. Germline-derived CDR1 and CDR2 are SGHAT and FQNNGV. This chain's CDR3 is CVSSLVGQVGYTF. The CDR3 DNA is TGCGTCAGCAGCTTAGTAGGACAGGTTGGCTACACCTTC.

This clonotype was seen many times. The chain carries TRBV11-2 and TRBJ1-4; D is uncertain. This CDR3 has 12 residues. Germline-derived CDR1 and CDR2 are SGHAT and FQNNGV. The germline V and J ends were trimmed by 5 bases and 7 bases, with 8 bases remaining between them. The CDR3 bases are TGTGCCAGCAGCCGGTGGAGTGAAAAACTGTTTTTT. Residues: CASSRWSEKLFF.

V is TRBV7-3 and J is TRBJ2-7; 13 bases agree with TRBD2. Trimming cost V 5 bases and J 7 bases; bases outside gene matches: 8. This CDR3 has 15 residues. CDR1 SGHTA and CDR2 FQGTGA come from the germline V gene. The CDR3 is CASSQLAGGYGEQYF. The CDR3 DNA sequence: TGTGCCAGCAGCCAACTAGCGGGAGGGTACGGTGAGCAGTACTTC.

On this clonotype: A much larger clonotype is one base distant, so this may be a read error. The CDR3 DNA sequence: TGTACCAGCAACAGGGATGGGGAGACCCAGTACTTC. It encodes CTSNRDGETQYF. V gene TRBV2 combines with J gene TRBJ2-5; D is possibly TRBD1 (6 bases). The CDR3 covers 12 residues. Germline V CDR1 and CDR2: SNHLY, FYNNEI. Using reference TRBV2 and TRBJ2-5 for the parts outside the CDR3, the full variable domain is EPEVTQTPSHQVTQMGQEVILRCVPISNHLYFYWYRQILGQKVEFLVSFYNNEISEKSEIFDDQFSVERPDGSNFTLKIRSTKLEDSAMYFCTSNRDGETQYFGPGTRLLVL.

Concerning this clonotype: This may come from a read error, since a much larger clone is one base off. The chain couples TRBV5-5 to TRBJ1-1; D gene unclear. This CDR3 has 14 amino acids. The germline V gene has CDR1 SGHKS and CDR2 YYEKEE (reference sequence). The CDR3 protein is CARSLFLGNTEAFF. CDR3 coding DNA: TGTGCCAGGAGCTTGTTCCTTGGGAACACTGAAGCTTTCTTT.

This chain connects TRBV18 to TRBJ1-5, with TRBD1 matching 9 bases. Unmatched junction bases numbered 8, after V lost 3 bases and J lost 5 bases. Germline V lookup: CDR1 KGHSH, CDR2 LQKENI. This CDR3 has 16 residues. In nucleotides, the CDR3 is TGTGCCAGCTCACCTTGGGCGACAGGGGGGGATCAGCCCCAGCATTTT. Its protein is CASSPWATGGDQPQHF.

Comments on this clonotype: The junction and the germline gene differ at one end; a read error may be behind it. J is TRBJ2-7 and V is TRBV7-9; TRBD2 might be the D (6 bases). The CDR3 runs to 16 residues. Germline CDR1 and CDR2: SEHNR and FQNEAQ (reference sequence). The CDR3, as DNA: TGTACCAGCAGCTCCTCTGATAGCGGTGGTACCTACGAGCAGTACTTC. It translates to CTSSSSDSGGTYEQYF.

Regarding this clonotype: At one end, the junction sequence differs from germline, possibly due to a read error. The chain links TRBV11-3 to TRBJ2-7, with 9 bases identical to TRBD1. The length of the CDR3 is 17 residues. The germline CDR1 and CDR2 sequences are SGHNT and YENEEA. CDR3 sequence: CVSSSVPQGTGSYEQYF. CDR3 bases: TGTGTCAGCAGCTCGGTGCCCCAGGGGACAGGGTCCTACGAGCAGTACTTC. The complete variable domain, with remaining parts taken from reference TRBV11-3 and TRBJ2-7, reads EAGVVQSPRYKIIEKKQPVAFWCNPISGHNTLYWYLQNLGQGPELLIRYENEEAVDDSQLPKDRFSAERLKGVDSTLKIQPAELGDSAVYLCVSSSVPQGTGSYEQYFGPGTRLTVT.

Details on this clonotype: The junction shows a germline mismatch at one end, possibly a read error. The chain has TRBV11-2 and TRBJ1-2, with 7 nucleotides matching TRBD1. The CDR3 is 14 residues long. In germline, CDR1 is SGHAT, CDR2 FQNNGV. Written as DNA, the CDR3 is TGTGTCAGCAGCCCGGGCCCAGGGGGATATGACTACACCTTC. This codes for CVSSPGPGGYDYTF.

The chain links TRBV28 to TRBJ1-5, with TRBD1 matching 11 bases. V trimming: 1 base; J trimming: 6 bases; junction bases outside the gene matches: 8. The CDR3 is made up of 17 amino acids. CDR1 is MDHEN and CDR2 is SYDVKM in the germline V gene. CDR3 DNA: TGTGCCAGCAGTTTATACGGTCGGACAGGGGGCGGTCAGCCCCAGCATTTT. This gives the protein CASSLYGRTGGGQPQHF.

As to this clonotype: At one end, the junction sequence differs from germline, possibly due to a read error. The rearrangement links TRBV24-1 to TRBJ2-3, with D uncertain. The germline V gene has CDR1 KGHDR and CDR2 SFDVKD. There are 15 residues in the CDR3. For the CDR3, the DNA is TGTGCCACCAGTGATTACAGCCTTAGCACAGATAAGCAGTATTTT. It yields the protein CATSDYSLSTDKQYF.

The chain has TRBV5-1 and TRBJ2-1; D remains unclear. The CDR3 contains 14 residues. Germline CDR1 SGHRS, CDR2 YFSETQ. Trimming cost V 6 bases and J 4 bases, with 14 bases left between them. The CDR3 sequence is CASKEQIDYNEQFF. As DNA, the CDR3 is TGCGCCAGCAAGGAACAAATCGATTACAATGAGCAGTTCTTC.

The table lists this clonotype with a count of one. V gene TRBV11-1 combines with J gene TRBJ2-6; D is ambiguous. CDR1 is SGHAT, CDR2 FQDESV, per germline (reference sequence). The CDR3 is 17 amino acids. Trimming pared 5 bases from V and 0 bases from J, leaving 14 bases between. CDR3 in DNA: TGTGCCAGCAGCCTCCCGACAAGGAGCTCTGGGGCCAACGTCCTGACTTTC. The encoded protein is CASSLPTRSSGANVLTF.

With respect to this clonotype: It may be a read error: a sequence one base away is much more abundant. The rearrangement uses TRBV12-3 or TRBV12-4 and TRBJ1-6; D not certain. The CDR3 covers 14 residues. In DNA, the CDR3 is TGTGCCAGCAGTTTCTCTGGGGTCAATTTACCCCTCCACTTT. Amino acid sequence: CASSFSGVNLPLHF.

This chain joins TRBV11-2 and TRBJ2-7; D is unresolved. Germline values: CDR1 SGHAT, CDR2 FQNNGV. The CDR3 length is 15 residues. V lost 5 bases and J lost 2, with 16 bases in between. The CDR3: CASSPGSGVAYEQYF. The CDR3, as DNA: TGTGCCAGCAGCCCCGGGTCAGGCGTGGCCTACGAGCAGTACTTC. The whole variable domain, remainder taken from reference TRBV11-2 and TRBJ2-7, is EAGVAQSPRYKIIEKRQSVAFWCNPISGHATLYWYQQILGQGPKLLIQFQNNGVVDDSQLPKDRFSAERLKGVDSTLKIQPAKLEDSAVYLCASSPGSGVAYEQYFGPGTRLTVT.

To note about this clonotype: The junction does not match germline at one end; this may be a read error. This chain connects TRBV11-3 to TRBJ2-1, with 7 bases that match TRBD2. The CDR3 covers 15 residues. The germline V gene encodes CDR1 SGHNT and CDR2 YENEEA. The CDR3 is CASSSGLAGDNEQFF. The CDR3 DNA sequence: TGTGCCAGCAGCTCCGGTTTAGCGGGTGACAATGAGCAATTCTTC. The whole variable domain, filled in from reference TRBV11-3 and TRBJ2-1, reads EAGVVQSPRYKIIEKKQPVAFWCNPISGHNTLYWYLQNLGQGPELLIRYENEEAVDDSQLPKDRFSAERLKGVDSTLKIQPAELGDSAVYLCASSSGLAGDNEQFFGPGTRLTVL.

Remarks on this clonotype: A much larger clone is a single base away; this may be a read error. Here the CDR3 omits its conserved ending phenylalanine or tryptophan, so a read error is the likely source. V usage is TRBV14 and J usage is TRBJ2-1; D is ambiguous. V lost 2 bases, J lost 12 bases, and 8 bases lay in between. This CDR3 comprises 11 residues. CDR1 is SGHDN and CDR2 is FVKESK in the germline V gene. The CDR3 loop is CASSQLRVQFI. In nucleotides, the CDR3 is TGTGCCAGCAGCCAACTTCGCGTGCAGTTCATC.

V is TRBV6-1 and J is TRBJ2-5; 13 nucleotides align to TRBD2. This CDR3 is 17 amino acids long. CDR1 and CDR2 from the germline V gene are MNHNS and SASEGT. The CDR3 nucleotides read TGTGTCAGTACAGAGGAGCTTTTACTAGCGGGAGGGGGGACCCAGTACTTC. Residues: CVSTEELLLAGGGTQYF.

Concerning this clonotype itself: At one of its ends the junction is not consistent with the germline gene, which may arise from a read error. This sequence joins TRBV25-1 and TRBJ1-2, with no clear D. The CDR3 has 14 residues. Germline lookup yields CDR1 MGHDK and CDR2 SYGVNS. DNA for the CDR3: TGTGCCAGCAGTGAATTTAACGCTAACTATGGCTACGCCTTC. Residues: CASSEFNANYGYAF.

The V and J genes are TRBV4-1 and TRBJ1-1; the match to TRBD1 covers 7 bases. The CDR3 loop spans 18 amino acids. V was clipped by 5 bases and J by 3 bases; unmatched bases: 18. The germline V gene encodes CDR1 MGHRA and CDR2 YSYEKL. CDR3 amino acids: CASSSKHFTGTVDTEAFF. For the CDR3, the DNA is TGCGCCAGCAGCTCGAAACACTTCACCGGGACAGTGGACACTGAAGCTTTCTTT.

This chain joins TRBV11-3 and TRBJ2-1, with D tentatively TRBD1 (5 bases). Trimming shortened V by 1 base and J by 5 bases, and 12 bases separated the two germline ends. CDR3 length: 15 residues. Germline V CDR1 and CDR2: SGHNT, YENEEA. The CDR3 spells CASSLGFARDNEQFF. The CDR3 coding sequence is TGTGCCAGCAGCTTAGGGTTTGCCAGGGACAATGAGCAGTTCTTC.

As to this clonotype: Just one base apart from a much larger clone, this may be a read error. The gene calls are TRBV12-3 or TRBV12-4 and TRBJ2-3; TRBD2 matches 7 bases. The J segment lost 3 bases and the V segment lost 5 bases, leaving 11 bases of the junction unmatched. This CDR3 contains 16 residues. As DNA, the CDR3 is TGTGCCAGCAGTCCGGTCTGGTGGGGAGGGACAGATACGCAGTATTTT. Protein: CASSPVWWGGTDTQYF.

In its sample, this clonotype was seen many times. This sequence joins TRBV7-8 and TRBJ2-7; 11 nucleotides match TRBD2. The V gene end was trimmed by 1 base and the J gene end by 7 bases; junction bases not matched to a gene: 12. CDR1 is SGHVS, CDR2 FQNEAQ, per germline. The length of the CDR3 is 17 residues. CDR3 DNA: TGTGCCAGCAGCTTAGGCGGCGTAGCGGGAGGGCCAAGAGAGCAGTACTTC. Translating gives CASSLGGVAGGPREQYF.

The CDR3 here is CASNTQGAGDTQYF. The CDR3 DNA reads TGTGCCAGCAACACGCAGGGGGCCGGGGATACGCAGTATTTT. The chain carries TRBV5-5 and TRBJ2-3; TRBD1 matches 8 bases. Germline assignment: CDR1 SGHKS and CDR2 YYEKEE (reference sequence). This CDR3 region has 14 residues. V lost 6 bases and J lost 6; bases outside the gene matches: 9.

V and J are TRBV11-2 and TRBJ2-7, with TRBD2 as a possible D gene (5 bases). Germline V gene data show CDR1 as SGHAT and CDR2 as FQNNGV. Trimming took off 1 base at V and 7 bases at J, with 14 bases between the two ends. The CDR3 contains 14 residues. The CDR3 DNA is TGTGCCAGCAGCTTAGCTCGGGGAATGGAGGAGCAGTACTTC. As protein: CASSLARGMEEQYF.

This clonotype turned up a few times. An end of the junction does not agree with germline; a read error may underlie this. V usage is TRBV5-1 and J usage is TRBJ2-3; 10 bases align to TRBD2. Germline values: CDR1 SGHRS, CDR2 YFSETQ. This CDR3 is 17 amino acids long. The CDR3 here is CASSLAGSSGSTDTQYF. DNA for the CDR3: TGCGCCAGCAGCTTGGCAGGGTCTAGCGGGAGCACGGATACGCAGTATTTT.

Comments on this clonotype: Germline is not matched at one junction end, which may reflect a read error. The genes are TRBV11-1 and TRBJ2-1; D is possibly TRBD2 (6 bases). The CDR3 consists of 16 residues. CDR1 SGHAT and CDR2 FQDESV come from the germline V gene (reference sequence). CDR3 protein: CTSSFRGGTLYNVQFF. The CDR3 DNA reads TGTACCAGCAGCTTTCGAGGCGGGACCTTATACAATGTGCAGTTCTTC.